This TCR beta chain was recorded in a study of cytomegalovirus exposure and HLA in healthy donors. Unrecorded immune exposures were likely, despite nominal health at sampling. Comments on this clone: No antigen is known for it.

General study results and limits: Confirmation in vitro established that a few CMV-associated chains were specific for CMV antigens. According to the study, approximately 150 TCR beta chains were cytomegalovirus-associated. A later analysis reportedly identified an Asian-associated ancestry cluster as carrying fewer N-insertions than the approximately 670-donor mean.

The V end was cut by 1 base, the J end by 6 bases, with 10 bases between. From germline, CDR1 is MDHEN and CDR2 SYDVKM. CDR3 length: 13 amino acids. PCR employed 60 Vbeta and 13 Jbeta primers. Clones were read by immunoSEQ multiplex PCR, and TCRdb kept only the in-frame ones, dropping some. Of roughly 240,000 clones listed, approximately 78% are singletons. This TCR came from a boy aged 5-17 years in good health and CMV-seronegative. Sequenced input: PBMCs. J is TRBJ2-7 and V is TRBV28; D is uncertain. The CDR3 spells CASSLSQVVEQYF. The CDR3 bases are TGTGCCAGCAGTTTATCCCAGGTCGTCGAGCAGTACTTC.